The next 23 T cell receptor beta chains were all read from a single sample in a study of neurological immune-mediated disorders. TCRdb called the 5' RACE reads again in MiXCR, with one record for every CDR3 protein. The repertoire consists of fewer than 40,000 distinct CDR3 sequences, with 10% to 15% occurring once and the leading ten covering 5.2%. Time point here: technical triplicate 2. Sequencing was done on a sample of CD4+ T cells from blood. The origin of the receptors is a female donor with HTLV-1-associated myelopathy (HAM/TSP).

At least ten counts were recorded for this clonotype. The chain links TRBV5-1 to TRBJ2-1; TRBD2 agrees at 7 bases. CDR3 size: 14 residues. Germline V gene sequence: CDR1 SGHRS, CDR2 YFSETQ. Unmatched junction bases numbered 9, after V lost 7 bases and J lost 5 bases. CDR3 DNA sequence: TGCGCCAGCGGAAGAGCGGGGCCCGACAATGAGCAGTTCTTC. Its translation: CASGRAGPDNEQFF.

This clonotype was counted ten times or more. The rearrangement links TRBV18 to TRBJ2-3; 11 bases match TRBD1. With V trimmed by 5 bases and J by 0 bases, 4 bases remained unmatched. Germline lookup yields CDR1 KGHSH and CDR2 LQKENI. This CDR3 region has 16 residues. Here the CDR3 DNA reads TGTGCCAGCTCAATCGGACAGGGGGCGAGCACAGATACGCAGTATTTT. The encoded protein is CASSIGQGASTDTQYF.

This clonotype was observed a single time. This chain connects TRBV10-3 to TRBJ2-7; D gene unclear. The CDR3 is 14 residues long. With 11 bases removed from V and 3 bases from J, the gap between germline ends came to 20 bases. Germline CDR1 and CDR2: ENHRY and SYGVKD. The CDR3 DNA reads TGTGCCGTCCGGTATGGCAGGAGCATCTACGAGCAGTACTTC. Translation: CAVRYGRSIYEQYF.

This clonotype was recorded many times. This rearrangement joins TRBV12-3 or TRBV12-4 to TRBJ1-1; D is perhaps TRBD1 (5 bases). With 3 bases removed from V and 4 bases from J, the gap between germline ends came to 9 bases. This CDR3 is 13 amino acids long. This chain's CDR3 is CASSLKGSTEAFF. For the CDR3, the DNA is TGTGCCAGCAGTTTGAAGGGGTCCACTGAAGCTTTCTTT.

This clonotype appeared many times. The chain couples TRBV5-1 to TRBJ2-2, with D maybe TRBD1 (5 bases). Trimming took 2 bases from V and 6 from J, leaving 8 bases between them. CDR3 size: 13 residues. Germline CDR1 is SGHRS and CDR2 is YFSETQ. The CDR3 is CASSFREPGELFF. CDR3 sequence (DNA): TGCGCCAGCAGCTTCAGGGAACCCGGGGAGCTGTTTTTT.

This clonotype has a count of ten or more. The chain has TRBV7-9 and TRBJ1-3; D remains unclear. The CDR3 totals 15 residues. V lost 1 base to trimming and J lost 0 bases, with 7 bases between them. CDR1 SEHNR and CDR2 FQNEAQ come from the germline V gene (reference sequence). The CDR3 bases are TGTGCCAGCAGCTTAGGGGCCATCTCTGGAAACACCATATATTTT. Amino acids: CASSLGAISGNTIYF.

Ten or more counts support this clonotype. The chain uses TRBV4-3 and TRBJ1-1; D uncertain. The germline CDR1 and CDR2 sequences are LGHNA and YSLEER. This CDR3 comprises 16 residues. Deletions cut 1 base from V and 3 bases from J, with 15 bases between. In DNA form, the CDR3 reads TGCGCCAGCAGCCAAGTCGGGGTGGCGGCGGACACTGAAGCTTTCTTT. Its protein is CASSQVGVAADTEAFF.

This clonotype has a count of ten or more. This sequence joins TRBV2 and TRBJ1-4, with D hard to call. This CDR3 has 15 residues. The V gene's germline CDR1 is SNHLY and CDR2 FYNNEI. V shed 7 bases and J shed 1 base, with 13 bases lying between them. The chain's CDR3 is CASKAGMGTNEKLFF. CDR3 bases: TGTGCCAGCAAAGCGGGGATGGGAACTAATGAAAAACTGTTTTTT.

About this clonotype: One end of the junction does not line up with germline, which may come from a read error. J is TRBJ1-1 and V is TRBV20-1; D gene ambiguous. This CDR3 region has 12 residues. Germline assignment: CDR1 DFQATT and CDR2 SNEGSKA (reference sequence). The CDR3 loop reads CSAMPLFTEALF. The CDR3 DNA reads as TGCAGTGCCATGCCCCTCTTCACTGAAGCTTTATTT.

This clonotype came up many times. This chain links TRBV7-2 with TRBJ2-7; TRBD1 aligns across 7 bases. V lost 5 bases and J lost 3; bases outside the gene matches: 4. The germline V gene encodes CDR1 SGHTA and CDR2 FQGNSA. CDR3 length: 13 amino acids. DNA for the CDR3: TGTGCCAGCAGCATCGACAGGGACTACGAGCAGTACTTC. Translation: CASSIDRDYEQYF.

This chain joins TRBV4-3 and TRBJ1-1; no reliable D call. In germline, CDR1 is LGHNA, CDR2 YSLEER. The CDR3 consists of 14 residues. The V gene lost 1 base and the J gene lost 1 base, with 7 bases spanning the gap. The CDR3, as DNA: TGCGCCAGCAGCCAAGGCAGACCGAACACTGAAGCTTTCTTT. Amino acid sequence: CASSQGRPNTEAFF.

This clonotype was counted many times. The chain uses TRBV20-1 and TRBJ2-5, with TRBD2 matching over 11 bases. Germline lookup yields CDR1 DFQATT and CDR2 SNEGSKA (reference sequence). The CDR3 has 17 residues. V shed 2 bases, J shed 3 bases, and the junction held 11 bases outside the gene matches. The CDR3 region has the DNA TGCAGTGCTAGAACCGGACTAGCGGGTCCTGGGGAAGAGACCCAGTACTTC. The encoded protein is CSARTGLAGPGEETQYF.

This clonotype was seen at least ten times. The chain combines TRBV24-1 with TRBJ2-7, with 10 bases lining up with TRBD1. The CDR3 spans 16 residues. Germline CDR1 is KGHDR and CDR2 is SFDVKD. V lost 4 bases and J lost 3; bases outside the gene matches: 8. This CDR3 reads CATSDPRTGGIYEQYF. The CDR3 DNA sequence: TGTGCCACCAGTGACCCCAGGACAGGGGGTATCTACGAGCAGTACTTC.

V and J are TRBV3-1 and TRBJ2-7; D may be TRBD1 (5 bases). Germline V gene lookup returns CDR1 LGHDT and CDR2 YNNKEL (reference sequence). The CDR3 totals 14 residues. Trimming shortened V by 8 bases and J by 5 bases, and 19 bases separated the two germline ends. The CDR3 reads CASQTRVRFNEQYF. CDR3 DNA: TGTGCCAGCCAAACCAGGGTGCGGTTTAACGAGCAGTACTTC.

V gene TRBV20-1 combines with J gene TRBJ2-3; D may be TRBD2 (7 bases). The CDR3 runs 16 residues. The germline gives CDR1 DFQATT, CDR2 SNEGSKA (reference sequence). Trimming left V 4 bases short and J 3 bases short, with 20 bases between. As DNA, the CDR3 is TGCAGTGCTATAGGGGTTCGGCGGGGGCCGACAGATACGCAGTATTTT. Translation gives CSAIGVRRGPTDTQYF.

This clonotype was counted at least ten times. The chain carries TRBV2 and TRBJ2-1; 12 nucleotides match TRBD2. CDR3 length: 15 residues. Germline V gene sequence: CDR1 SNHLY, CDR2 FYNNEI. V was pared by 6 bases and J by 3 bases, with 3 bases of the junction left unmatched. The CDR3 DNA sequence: TGTGCCAGCAGACCGGGACTAGCGGGCTACAATGAGCAGTTCTTC. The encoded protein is CASRPGLAGYNEQFF.

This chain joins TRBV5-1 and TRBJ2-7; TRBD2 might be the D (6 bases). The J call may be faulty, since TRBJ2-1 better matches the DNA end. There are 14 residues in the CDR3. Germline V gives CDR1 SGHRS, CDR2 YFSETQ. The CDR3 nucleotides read TGCGCCAGCAGCTTGCCCGGGGGTGGGGATGAGCAGTTCTTC. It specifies CASSLPGGGDEQFF.

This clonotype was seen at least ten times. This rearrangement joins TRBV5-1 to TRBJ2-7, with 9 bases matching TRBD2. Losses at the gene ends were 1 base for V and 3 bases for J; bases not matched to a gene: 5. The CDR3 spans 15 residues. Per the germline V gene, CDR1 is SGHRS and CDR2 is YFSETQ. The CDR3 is CASSLNSGSFYEQYF. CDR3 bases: TGCGCCAGCAGCTTGAATAGCGGGAGTTTCTACGAGCAGTACTTC.

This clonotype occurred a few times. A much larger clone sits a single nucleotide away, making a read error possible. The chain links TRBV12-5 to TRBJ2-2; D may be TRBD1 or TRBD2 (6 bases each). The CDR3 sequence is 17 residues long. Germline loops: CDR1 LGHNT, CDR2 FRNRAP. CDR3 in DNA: TGTGCTAGTGGTTTCGGGCTGGGCCGGGGGCACACCTGGGAGCTGTTTTTT. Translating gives CASGFGLGRGHTWELFF.

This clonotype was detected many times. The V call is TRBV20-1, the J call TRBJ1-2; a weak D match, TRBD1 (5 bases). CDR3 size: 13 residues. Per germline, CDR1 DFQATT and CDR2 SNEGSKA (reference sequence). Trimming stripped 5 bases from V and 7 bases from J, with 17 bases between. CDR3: CSAPLRDLGGYTF. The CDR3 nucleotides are TGCAGTGCTCCCCTCCGGGACTTAGGTGGCTACACCTTC.

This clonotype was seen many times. The DNA for the CDR3 is TGTGCCATCACTCGGACTAGCGGGGGGCCCCTCTATTTT. Translated: CAITRTSGGPLYF. The rearrangement links TRBV10-3 to TRBJ2-3, with 14 bases identical to TRBD2. J lost 15 bases, V lost 7 bases, and 9 bases had no gene match. The CDR3 length is 13 residues. The germline V gene has CDR1 ENHRY and CDR2 SYGVKD.

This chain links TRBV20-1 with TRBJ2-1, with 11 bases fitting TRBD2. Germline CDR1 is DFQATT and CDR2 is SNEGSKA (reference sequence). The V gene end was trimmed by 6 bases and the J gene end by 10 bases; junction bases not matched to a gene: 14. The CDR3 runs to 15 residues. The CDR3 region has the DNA TGCAGTGCAAACCAAGCACGACTAGCGGGGAACGAGCAGTTCTTC. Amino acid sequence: CSANQARLAGNEQFF.

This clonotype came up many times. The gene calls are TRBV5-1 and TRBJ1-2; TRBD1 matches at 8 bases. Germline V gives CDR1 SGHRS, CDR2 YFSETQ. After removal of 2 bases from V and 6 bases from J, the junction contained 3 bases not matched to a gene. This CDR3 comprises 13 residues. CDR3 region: CASSFSGGNGYTF. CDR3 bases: TGCGCCAGCAGCTTCTCAGGGGGCAATGGCTACACCTTC.